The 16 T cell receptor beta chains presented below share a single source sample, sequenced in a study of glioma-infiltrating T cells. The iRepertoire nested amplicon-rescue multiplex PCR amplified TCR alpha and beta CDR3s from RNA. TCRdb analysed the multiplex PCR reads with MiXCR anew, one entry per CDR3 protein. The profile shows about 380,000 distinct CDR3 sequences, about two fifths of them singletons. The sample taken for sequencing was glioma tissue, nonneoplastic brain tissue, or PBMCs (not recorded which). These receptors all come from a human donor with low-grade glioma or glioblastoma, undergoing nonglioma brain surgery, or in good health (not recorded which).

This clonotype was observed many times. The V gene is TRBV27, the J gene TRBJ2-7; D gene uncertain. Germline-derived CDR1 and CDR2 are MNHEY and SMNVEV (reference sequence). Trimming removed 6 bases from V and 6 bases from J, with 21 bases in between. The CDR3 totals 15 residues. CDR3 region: CASSANPGTSLEQYF. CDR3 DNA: TGTGCCAGCAGCGCTAATCCAGGAACGTCTCTCGAGCAGTACTTC.

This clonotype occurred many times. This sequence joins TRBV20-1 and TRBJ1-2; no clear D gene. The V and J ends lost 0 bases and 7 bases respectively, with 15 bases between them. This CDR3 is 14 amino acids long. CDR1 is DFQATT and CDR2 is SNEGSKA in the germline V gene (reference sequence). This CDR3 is CSAREPQEGIGYTF. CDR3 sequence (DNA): TGCAGTGCTAGAGAACCCCAAGAGGGAATTGGCTACACCTTC.

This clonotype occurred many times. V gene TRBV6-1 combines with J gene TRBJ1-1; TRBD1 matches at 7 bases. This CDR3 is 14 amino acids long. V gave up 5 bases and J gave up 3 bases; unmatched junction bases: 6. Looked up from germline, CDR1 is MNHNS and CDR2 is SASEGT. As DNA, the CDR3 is TGTGCCAGCAGTACAACGCAGGGGGACACTGAAGCTTTCTTT. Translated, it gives CASSTTQGDTEAFF.

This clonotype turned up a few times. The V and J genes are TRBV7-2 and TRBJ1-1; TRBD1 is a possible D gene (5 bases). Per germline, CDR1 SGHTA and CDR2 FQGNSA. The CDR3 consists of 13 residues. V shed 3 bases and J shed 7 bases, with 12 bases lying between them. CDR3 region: CASSFLGGFEAFF. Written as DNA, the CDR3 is TGTGCCAGCAGCTTCCTCGGGGGGTTTGAAGCTTTCTTT.

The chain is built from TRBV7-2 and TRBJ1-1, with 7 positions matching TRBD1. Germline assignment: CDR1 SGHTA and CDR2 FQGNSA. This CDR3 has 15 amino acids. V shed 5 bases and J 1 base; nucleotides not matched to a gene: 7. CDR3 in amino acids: CASSAIQGTNTEAFF. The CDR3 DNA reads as TGTGCCAGCAGCGCCATACAGGGGACGAACACTGAAGCTTTCTTT. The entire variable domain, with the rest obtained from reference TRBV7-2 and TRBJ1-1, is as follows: GAGVSQSPSNKVTEKGKDVELRCDPISGHTALYWYRQSLGQGLEFLIYFQGNSAPDKSGLPSDRFSAERTGGSVSTLTIQRTQQEDSAVYLCASSAIQGTNTEAFFGQGTRLTVV.

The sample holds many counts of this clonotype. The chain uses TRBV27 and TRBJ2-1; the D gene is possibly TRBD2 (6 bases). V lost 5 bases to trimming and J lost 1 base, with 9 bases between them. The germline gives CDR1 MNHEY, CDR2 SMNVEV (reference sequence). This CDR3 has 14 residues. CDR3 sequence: CASSGGWSYNEQFF. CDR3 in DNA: TGTGCCAGCAGTGGGGGGTGGTCCTACAATGAGCAGTTCTTC.

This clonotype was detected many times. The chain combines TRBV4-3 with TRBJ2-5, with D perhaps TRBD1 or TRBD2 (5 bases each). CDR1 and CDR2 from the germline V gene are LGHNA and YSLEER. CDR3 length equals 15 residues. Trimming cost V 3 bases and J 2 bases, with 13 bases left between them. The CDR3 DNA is TGCGCCAGCAGCCATACCCCTGAGGGGCAAGAGACCCAGTACTTC. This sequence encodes CASSHTPEGQETQYF.

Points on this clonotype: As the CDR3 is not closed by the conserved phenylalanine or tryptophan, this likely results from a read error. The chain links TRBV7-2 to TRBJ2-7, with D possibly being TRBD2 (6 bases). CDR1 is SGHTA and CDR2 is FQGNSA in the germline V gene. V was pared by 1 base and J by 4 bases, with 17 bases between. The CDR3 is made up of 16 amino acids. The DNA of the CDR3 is TGTGCCAGCAGCTTAGAGGGTGCGGGATGGGGGTACGAGCAGTACTTG. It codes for CASSLEGAGWGYEQYL.

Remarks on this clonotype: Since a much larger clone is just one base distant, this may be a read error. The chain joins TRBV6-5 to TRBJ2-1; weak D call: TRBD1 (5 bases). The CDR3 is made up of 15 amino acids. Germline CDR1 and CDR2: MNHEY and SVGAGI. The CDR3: CAGSYSRQGYNEQFF. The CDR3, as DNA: TGTGCCGGCAGTTACTCAAGGCAGGGCTACAATGAGCAGTTCTTC.

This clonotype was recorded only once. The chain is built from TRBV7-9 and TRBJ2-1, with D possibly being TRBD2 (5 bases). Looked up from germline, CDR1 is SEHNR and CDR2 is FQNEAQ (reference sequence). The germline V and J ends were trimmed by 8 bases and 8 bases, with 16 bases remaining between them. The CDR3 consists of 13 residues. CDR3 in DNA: TGTGCCAGCCGAGCTTCGGCGGGCTATGAGCAGTTCTTC. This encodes CASRASAGYEQFF.

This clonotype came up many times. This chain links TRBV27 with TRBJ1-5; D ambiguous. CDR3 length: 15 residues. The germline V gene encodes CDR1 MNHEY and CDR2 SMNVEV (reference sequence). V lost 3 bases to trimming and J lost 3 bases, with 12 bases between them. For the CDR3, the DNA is TGTGCCAGCAGTTTGTCGGTGGACCACAATCAGCCCCAGCATTTT. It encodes CASSLSVDHNQPQHF.

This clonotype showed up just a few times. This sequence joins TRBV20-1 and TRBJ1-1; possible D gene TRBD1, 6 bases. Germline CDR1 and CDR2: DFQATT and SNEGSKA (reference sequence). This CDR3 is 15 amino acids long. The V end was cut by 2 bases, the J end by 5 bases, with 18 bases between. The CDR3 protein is CSARNLFQGRTEAFF. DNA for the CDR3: TGCAGTGCTAGAAACCTTTTTCAGGGGCGGACTGAAGCTTTCTTT.

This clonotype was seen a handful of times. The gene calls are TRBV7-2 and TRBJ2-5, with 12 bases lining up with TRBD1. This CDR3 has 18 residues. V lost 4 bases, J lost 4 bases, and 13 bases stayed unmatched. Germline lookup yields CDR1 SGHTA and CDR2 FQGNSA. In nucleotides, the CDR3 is TGTGCCAGCAGCTCAGATGGGACAGGGGGCGCATTCGGAGAGACCCAGTACTTC. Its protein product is CASSSDGTGGAFGETQYF.

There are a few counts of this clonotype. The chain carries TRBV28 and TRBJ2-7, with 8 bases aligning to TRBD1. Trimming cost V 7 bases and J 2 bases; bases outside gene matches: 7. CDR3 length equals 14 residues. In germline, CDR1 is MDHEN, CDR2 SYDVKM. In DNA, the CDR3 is TGTGCCAGCACCCGGACAGGGTATACCTACGAGCAGTACTTC. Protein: CASTRTGYTYEQYF.

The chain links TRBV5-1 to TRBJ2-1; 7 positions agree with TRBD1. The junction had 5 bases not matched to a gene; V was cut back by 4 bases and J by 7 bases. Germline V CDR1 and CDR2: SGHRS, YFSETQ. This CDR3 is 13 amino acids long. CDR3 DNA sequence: TGCGCCAGCAGCAACCGGGACAGAAATGAGCAGTTCTTC. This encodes CASSNRDRNEQFF.

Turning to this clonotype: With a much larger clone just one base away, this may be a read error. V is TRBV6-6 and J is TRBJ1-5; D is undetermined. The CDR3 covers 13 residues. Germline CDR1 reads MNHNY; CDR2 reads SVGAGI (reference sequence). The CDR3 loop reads CASSYSGRQAQHF. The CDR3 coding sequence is TGTGCCAGCAGTTACTCGGGTCGTCAGGCCCAGCATTTT.